The sequence of this TCR beta chain was determined in a study of blood T cell repertoires in COVID-19. The wider study: COVID-19 samples from acute and convalescent phases originated in the United States, Italy and Spain.

Using immunoSEQ multiplex PCR, the repertoire was profiled, and TCRdb retains in-frame clones only, with some absent. The sample carries 200,000 to 300,000 clones, 86% recorded once. The CDR3 totals 14 residues. J was trimmed by 3 bases and V by 3 bases; bases with no gene match: 5. CDR1 and CDR2 from the germline V gene are SGHDT and YYEEEE. This clonotype originated in a young man with active or convalescent COVID-19. The genes are TRBV5-6 and TRBJ2-7; 8 bases fit TRBD1. Sequenced material: peripheral blood. DNA for the CDR3: TGTGCCAGCAGCTACGACGGACAGGGCTACGAGCAGTACTTC. Encoded protein: CASSYDGQGYEQYF. The full variable domain, in which reference TRBV5-6 and TRBJ2-7 provide the parts outside the CDR3, is DAGVTQSPTHLIKTRGQQVTLRCSPKSGHDTVSWYQQALGQGPQFIFQYYEEEERQRGNFPDRFSGHQFPNYSSELNVNALLLGDSALYLCASSYDGQGYEQYFGPGTRLTVT.